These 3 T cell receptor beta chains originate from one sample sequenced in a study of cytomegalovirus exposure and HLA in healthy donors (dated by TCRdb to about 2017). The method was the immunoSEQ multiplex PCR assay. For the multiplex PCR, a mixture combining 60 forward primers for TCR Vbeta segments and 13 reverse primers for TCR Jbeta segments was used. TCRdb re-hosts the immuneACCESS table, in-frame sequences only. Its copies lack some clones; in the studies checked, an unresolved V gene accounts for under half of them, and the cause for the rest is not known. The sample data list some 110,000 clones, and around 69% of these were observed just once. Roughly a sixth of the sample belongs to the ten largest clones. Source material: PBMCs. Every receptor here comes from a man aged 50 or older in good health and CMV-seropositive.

The CDR3: CASSLNQQSWVGELFF. The CDR3 DNA reads as TGCGCCAGCAGCTTGAATCAACAGTCTTGGGTCGGGGAGCTGTTTTTT. The chain uses TRBV5-1 and TRBJ2-2, with D unresolved. CDR1 and CDR2 from the germline V gene are SGHRS and YFSETQ. CDR3 length: 16 amino acids. Trimming stripped 1 base from V and 7 bases from J, with 17 bases between.

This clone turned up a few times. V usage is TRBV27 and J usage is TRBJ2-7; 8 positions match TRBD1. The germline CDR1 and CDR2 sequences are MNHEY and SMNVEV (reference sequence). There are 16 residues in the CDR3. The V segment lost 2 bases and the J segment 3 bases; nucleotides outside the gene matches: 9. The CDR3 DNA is TGTGCCAGCAGTTTAAAAGGACAGGGACTCGACTACGAGCAGTACTTC. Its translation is CASSLKGQGLDYEQYF.

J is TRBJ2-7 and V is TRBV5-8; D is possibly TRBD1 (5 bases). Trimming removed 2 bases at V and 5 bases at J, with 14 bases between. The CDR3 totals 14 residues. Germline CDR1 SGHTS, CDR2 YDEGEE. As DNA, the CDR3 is TGTGCCAGCAGCTTAAGGGGTGTACCACACGAGCAGTACTTC. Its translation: CASSLRGVPHEQYF. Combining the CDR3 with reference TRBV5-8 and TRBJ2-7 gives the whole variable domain EAGVTQSPTHLIKTRGQQATLRCSPISGHTSVYWYQQALGLGLQFLLWYDEGEERNRGNFPPRFSGRQFPNYSSELNVNALELEDSALYLCASSLRGVPHEQYFGPGTRLTVT.